This entry lists 15 T cell receptor beta chains sequenced from one sample in a study of cytomegalovirus exposure and HLA in healthy donors. The study ran its PCR with 60 Vbeta and 13 Jbeta primers. Profiled with immunoSEQ multiplex PCR; TCRdb holds only in-frame clones, not every one. The table lists 190,000 or so clones, less than 85% of them singletons. Input material: PBMCs. The source is a boy younger than 18 in good health and CMV-seronegative.

The genes are TRBV2 and TRBJ1-1, with TRBD1 matching over 7 bases. V was clipped by 4 bases and J by 5 bases; unmatched bases: 10. The CDR3 totals 15 residues. Germline V gene lookup returns CDR1 SNHLY and CDR2 FYNNEI. The CDR3 DNA reads TGTGCCAGCAGTGTTTATAAGGGGGCGAATACTGAAGCTTTCTTT. Its translation: CASSVYKGANTEAFF.

CDR3 in amino acids: CASSQTGNTEAFF. In DNA, the CDR3 is TGTGCCAGCAGCCAGACGGGGAACACTGAAGCTTTCTTT. This chain connects TRBV7-9 to TRBJ1-1; no clear D gene. Per the germline V gene, CDR1 is SEHNR and CDR2 is FQNEAQ (reference sequence). Trimming removed 5 bases at V and 1 base at J, with 8 bases between. The length of the CDR3 is 13 residues. The whole variable domain, filled in from reference TRBV7-9 and TRBJ1-1, reads DTGVSQNPRHKITKRGQNVTFRCDPISEHNRLYWYRQTLGQGPEFLTYFQNEAQLEKSRLLSDRFSAERPKGSFSTLEIQRTEQGDSAMYLCASSQTGNTEAFFGQGTRLTVV.

J is TRBJ1-1 and V is TRBV6-1, with D perhaps TRBD1 (6 bases). The CDR3 totals 14 residues. The V gene's germline CDR1 is MNHNS and CDR2 SASEGT. V was trimmed by 6 bases and J by 0 bases, leaving 11 bases between them. This CDR3 reads CASRTGTMNTEAFF. The CDR3 DNA is TGTGCCAGCAGAACAGGGACCATGAACACTGAAGCTTTCTTT.

The chain carries TRBV19 and TRBJ2-1; 11 bases map to TRBD1. The junction had 5 bases not matched to a gene; V was cut back by 6 bases and J by 10 bases. Germline V gene data show CDR1 as LNHDA and CDR2 as SQIVND (reference sequence). The CDR3 is 13 residues long. In DNA, the CDR3 is TGTGCCAGTAGGGGACAGGGGGGAGGAGAGCAGTTCTTC. The encoded protein is CASRGQGGGEQFF.

CDR3 sequence: CASSGKDALQETQYF. The DNA of the CDR3 is TGTGCCAGCTCGGGGAAGGACGCCCTACAAGAGACCCAGTACTTC. The genes are TRBV6-1 and TRBJ2-5; D might be TRBD2 (5 bases). Germline CDR1 MNHNS, CDR2 SASEGT. The CDR3 spans 15 residues. The V end was cut by 8 bases, the J end by 2 bases, with 18 bases between.

The J gene is TRBJ1-1, the V gene TRBV15; perhaps TRBD1 as D (5 bases). CDR3 size: 17 residues. Per germline, CDR1 LNHNV and CDR2 YYDKDF (reference sequence). Trimming shortened V by 5 bases and J by 1 base, and 20 bases separated the two germline ends. In DNA, the CDR3 is TGTGCCACCAGCGCCCATATAGGGCGGACACCGAACACTGAAGCTTTCTTT. Translation gives CATSAHIGRTPNTEAFF. The whole variable domain, filled in from reference TRBV15 and TRBJ1-1, reads DAMVIQNPRYQVTQFGKPVTLSCSQTLNHNVMYWYQQKSSQAPKLLFHYYDKDFNNEADTPDNFQSRRPNTSFCFLDIRSPGLGDTAMYLCATSAHIGRTPNTEAFFGQGTRLTVV.

J is TRBJ1-5 and V is TRBV19; D may be TRBD1 (6 bases). Germline CDR1 is LNHDA and CDR2 is SQIVND (reference sequence). The CDR3 sequence is 14 residues long. V was shortened by 3 bases and J by 8 bases, with 14 bases between the two germline ends. CDR3 in amino acids: CASSMQGRREPQHF. CDR3 in DNA: TGTGCCAGTAGTATGCAGGGGAGAAGGGAGCCCCAGCATTTT.

V is TRBV10-3 and J is TRBJ2-5; 7 bases are shared with TRBD1. The trim removed 5 bases at V and 5 bases at J, leaving 11 bases unmatched. Germline loops: CDR1 ENHRY, CDR2 SYGVKD. The CDR3 runs to 15 residues. CDR3 nucleotides: TGTGCCATCAGTAAGGTTTCCGGCAGGGGGGAGACCCAGTACTTC. It specifies CAISKVSGRGETQYF.

This rearrangement joins TRBV29-1 to TRBJ2-7, with 9 bases identical to TRBD2. V was clipped by 0 bases and J by 4 bases; unmatched bases: 10. The CDR3 sequence is 16 residues long. Germline assignment: CDR1 SQVTM and CDR2 ANQGSEA. The CDR3 DNA reads TGCAGCGTTGAAGACCCCCGTGGTAGCGGGAGTTACGAGCAGTACTTC. It codes for CSVEDPRGSGSYEQYF.

The chain links TRBV7-9 to TRBJ1-5; tentatively, D is TRBD1 (6 bases). The CDR3 consists of 13 residues. The V end lost 2 bases, the J end lost 5 bases, and 7 bases lay between the germline ends. Germline assignment: CDR1 SEHNR and CDR2 FQNEAQ (reference sequence). Written as DNA, the CDR3 is TGTGCCAGCAGCTTACAGGGGCATCAGCCCCAGCATTTT. This gives the protein CASSLQGHQPQHF.

This clone was seen a handful of times. This chain connects TRBV27 to TRBJ1-2; D unclear. This CDR3 spans 12 amino acids. Looked up from germline, CDR1 is MNHEY and CDR2 is SMNVEV (reference sequence). Trimming stripped 10 bases from V and 3 bases from J, with 12 bases between. In DNA form, the CDR3 reads TGTGCCACCTTAAATTTTTACTATGGCTACACCTTC. This gives the protein CATLNFYYGYTF.

This clone has just one count. The chain joins TRBV28 to TRBJ1-5; D is undetermined. The germline V gene has CDR1 MDHEN and CDR2 SYDVKM. The V gene lost 7 bases and the J gene lost 4 bases, with 17 bases spanning the gap. The CDR3 totals 15 residues. The CDR3 DNA reads as TGTGCCAGCAATGGTCGGGAGACACCTAATCAGCCCCAGCATTTT. Protein product: CASNGRETPNQPQHF.

This clone was seen only a few times. The chain is built from TRBV19 and TRBJ1-1; a possible D gene is TRBD1 (6 bases). CDR1 and CDR2 from the germline V gene are LNHDA and SQIVND (reference sequence). Trimming removed 7 bases from V and 2 bases from J, with 14 bases in between. The CDR3 consists of 14 residues. CDR3 in DNA: TGTGCCAGTACTTCCCCCGGGACAAACACTGAAGCTTTCTTT. Translated: CASTSPGTNTEAFF.

The genes are TRBV9 and TRBJ1-5, with D perhaps matching TRBD1 (5 bases). Germline CDR1 SGDLS, CDR2 YYNGEE. V shed 4 bases and J shed 2 bases, with 10 bases lying between them. There are 14 residues in the CDR3. CDR3: CASSKGWGNQPQHF. Here the CDR3 DNA reads TGTGCCAGCAGCAAGGGGTGGGGCAATCAGCCCCAGCATTTT.

CDR3 in amino acids: CASSQRASSYEQYF. CDR3 sequence (DNA): TGCGCCAGCAGCCAGCGGGCCTCCTCCTACGAGCAGTACTTC. V is TRBV4-1 and J is TRBJ2-7; a weak D match, TRBD2 (5 bases). The ends were cut back, 3 bases at V and 0 bases at J, with 9 bases in the middle. CDR3 length equals 14 residues. CDR1 and CDR2 from the germline V gene are MGHRA and YSYEKL.